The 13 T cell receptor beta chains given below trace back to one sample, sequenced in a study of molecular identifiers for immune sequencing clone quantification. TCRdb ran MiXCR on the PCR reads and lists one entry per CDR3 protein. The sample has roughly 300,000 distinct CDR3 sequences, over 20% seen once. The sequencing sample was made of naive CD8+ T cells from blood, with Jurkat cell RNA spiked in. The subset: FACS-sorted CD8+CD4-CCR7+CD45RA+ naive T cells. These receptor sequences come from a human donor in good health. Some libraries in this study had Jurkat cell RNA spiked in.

CDR3 sequence reads: CASSKWDRGPQGDSYEQYF. CDR3 in DNA: TGTGCCAGTAGTAAGTGGGACAGGGGGCCCCAGGGCGATTCCTACGAGCAGTACTTC. This chain connects TRBV19 to TRBJ2-7, with TRBD1 identical over 12 bases. This CDR3 region has 19 residues. Trimming removed 4 bases from V and 1 base from J; junction bases left unmatched: 14. CDR1 is LNHDA and CDR2 is SQIVND in the germline V gene (reference sequence). Full variable domain (missing parts from reference TRBV19 and TRBJ2-7): DGGITQSPKYLFRKEGQNVTLSCEQNLNHDAMYWYRQDPGQGLRLIYYSQIVNDFQKGDIAEGYSVSREKKESFPLTVTSAQKNPTAFYLCASSKWDRGPQGDSYEQYFGPGTRLTVT.

The CDR3 here is CASSSHRDRVYEQYF. CDR3 coding DNA: TGTGCCAGCAGCTCCCACCGGGACAGGGTCTACGAGCAGTACTTC. This sequence joins TRBV7-6 and TRBJ2-7; 9 nucleotides align to TRBD1. This CDR3 is 15 amino acids long. The germline gives CDR1 SGHVS, CDR2 FNYEAQ. The junction had 7 bases not matched to a gene; V was cut back by 4 bases and J by 3 bases. Complete variable domain (other parts from reference TRBV7-6 and TRBJ2-7): GAGVSQSPRYKVTKRGQDVALRCDPISGHVSLYWYRQALGQGPEFLTYFNYEAQQDKSGLPNDRFSAERPEGSISTLTIQRTEQRDSAMYRCASSSHRDRVYEQYFGPGTRLTVT.

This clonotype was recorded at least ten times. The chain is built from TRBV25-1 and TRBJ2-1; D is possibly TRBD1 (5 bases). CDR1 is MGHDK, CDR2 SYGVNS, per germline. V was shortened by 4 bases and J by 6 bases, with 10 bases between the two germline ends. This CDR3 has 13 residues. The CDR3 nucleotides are TGTGCCAGCAGTGTCTCGACAGTCAATGAGCAGTTCTTC. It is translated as CASSVSTVNEQFF.

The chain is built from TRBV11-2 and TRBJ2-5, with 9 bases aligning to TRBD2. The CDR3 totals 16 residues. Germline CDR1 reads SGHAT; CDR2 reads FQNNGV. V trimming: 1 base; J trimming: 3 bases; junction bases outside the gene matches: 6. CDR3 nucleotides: TGTGCCAGCAGCTTAGCAGACGGCGGGAGGGAAGAGACCCAGTACTTC. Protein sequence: CASSLADGGREETQYF.

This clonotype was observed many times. CDR3 nucleotide sequence: TGTGCCAGCAGCTTAGAGGCAGGGCCGGCGTACGAGCAGTACTTC. Translated, it gives CASSLEAGPAYEQYF. The chain recombines TRBV11-2 with TRBJ2-7; possible D gene TRBD1, 5 bases. Trimming took off 0 bases at V and 4 bases at J, with 13 bases between the two ends. The length of the CDR3 is 15 residues. In germline, CDR1 is SGHAT, CDR2 FQNNGV.

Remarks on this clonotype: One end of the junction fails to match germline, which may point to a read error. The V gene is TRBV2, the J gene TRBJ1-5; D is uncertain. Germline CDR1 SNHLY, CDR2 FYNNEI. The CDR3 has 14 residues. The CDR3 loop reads CVSSGLDSNQPQHF. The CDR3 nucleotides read TGTGTCAGCAGTGGGCTGGACAGCAATCAGCCCCAGCATTTT. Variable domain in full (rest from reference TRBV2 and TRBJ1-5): EPEVTQTPSHQVTQMGQEVILRCVPISNHLYFYWYRQILGQKVEFLVSFYNNEISEKSEIFDDQFSVERPDGSNFTLKIRSTKLEDSAMYFCVSSGLDSNQPQHFGDGTRLSIL.

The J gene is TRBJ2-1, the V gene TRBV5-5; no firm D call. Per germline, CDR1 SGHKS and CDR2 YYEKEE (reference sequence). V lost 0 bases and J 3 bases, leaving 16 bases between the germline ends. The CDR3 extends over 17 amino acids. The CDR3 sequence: CASSLGPLAPNYNEQFF. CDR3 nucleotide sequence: TGTGCCAGCAGCTTGGGGCCTCTTGCACCGAACTACAATGAGCAGTTCTTC.

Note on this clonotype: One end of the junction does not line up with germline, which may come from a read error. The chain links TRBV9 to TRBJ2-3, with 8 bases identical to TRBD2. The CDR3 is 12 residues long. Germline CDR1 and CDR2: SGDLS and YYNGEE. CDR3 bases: TGTGCCCGCAGCGGGGGCCCCGATACGCAGTATTTT. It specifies CARSGGPDTQYF.

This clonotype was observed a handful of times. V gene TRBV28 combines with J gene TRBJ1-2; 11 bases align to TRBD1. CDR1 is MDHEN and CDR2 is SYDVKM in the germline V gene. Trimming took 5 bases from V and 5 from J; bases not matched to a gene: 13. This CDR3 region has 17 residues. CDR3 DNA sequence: TGTGCCAGCAGTCTACTCCGCGCGGACAGGGGGCCGTATGGCTACACCTTC. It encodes CASSLLRADRGPYGYTF.

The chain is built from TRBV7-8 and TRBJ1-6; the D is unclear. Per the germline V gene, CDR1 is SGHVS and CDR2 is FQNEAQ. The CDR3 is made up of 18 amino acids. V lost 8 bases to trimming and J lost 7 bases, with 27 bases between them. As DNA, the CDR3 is TGTGCCAGCGGCCTTCCTGACCAAGGAGACATCCAAAATTCACCCCTCCACTTT. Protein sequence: CASGLPDQGDIQNSPLHF.

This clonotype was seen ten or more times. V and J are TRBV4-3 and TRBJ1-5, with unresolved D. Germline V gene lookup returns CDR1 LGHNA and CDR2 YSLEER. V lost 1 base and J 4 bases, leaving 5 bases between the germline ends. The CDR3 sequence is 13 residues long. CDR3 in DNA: TGCGCCAGCAGCCAAGTGGTGAATCAGCCCCAGCATTTT. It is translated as CASSQVVNQPQHF.

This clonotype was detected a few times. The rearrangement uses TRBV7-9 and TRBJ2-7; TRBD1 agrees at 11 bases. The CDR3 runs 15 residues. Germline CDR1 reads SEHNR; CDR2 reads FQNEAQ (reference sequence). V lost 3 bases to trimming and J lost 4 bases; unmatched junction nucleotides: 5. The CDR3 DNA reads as TGTGCCAGCAGCTTCCCCGGGACAGGGGGGTACGAGCAGTACTTC. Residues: CASSFPGTGGYEQYF.

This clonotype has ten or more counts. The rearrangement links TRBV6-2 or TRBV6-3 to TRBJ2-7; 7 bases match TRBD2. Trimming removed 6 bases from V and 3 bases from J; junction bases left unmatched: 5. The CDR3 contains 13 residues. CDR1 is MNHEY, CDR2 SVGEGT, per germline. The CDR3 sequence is CASRMERGYEQYF. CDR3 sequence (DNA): TGTGCCAGCAGAATGGAGCGGGGCTACGAGCAGTACTTC.